The clone carrying this TCR beta chain turned up a few times. Its antigen remains unidentified. The sample's time point: pretreatment peripheral blood. The sample originates from a study of PD-L1 blockade in urothelial cancer. The wider study: Bladder-origin urothelial cancer in males covered about 90% of the roughly 30 patients. Investigators checked blood 3 weeks (second dose) and 6 weeks after treatment start.

Study-level results: Below-median pretreatment blood TCR clonality was associated with improved progression-free and overall survival.

The length of the CDR3 is 16 residues. Per the germline V gene, CDR1 is PRHDT and CDR2 is FYEKMQ (reference sequence). The germline V and J ends were trimmed by 1 base and 6 bases, with 13 bases remaining between them. The authors spiked synthetic TCR analog templates into each PCR. Assay: immunoSEQ multiplex PCR; the TCRdb copy retains only in-frame clones and omits some. Here the sample spans over 45,000 clones, more than 70% being singletons. The chain recombines TRBV13 with TRBJ1-6, with a weak D call TRBD1 (5 bases). This material consisted of PBMCs, taken around atezolizumab (anti-PD-L1) treatment. The origin of this receptor is a man aged 55-75 years with urothelial cancer. CDR3 DNA: TGTGCCAGCAGCTTAGTCGGAGGGGTTCTTAATTCACCCCTCCACTTT. Translating it yields CASSLVGGVLNSPLHF. Supplemented by reference TRBV13 and TRBJ1-6, the full variable domain reads AAGVIQSPRHLIKEKRETATLKCYPIPRHDTVYWYQQGPGQDPQFLISFYEKMQSDKGSIPDRFSAQQFSDYHSELNMSSLELGDSALYFCASSLVGGVLNSPLHFGNGTRLTVT.